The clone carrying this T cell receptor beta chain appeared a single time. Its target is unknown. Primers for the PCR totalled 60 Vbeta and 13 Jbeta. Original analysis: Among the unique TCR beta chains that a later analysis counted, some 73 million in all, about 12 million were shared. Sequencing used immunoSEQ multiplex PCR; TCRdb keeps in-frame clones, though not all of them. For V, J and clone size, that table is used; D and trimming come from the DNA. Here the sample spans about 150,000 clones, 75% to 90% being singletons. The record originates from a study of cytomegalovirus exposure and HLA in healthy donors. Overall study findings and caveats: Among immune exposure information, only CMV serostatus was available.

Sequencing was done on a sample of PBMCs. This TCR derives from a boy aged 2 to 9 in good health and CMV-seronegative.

The CDR3 spells CAWSPGLAGVEETQYF. CDR3 nucleotides: TGTGCCTGGAGTCCGGGACTAGCGGGAGTTGAGGAGACCCAGTACTTC. This chain links TRBV30 with TRBJ2-5; 14 nucleotides match TRBD2. V lost 2 bases and J lost 5; bases outside the gene matches: 7. Germline V gives CDR1 GTSNPN, CDR2 SVGIG (reference sequence). The CDR3 sequence is 16 residues long. The whole variable domain, remainder taken from reference TRBV30 and TRBJ2-5, is SQTIHQWPATLVQPVGSPLSLECTVEGTSNPNLYWYRQAAGRGLQLLFYSVGIGQISSEVPQNLSASRPQDRQFILSSKKLLLSDSGFYLCAWSPGLAGVEETQYFGPGTRLLVL.